The entry below gives a single TCR beta chain sequence along with its context. What it binds is not known. This specimen comes from a study of cytomegalovirus exposure and HLA in healthy donors. About the research overall: In a previous analysis, 95 million to 130 million unique TCR beta sequences were found from 170 million or so T cells. Study results and limitations: Researchers counted 164 TCR beta chains as cytomegalovirus-associated.

PCR amplification relied on 60 Vbeta primers (plus 13 Jbeta primers). TCRdb's copy holds only in-frame clones and misses some; the assay was immunoSEQ multiplex PCR. Among roughly 100,000 clones listed, over 9.5% were seen once. V was trimmed by 5 bases and J by 5 bases, leaving 10 bases between them. The germline V gene has CDR1 MNHEY and CDR2 SMNVEV (reference sequence). The CDR3 sequence is 13 residues long. The chain employs TRBV27 and TRBJ1-5; D is unresolved. Source material: PBMCs. The sequence was collected from a middle-aged man in good health and CMV-seropositive. CDR3 region: CASSPNTYQPQHF. For the CDR3, the DNA is TGTGCCAGCAGTCCCAACACGTATCAGCCCCAGCATTTT.